This passage covers 15 T cell receptor beta chains from one sample sequenced in a study of patients and donors after allogeneic stem cell transplantation. One entry per CDR3 protein results from TCRdb running MiXCR on the RT-PCR reads. The sample lists over 200,000 distinct CDR3 sequences; 35% to 45% were seen once. The sequenced sample consisted of blood, either unsorted or a sorted T cell fraction (not recorded which). The source is a human donor who was either an allogeneic HSCT recipient or a stem cell or donor lymphocyte infusion donor (not recorded which). It is not recorded whose cells these are; they may come from a transplant donor.

The chain carries TRBV29-1 and TRBJ2-5; D is unclear. The CDR3 is 11 residues long. Between the trimmed V and J ends, which lost 8 bases and 1 base, there was a span of 8 bases. Germline CDR1 is SQVTM and CDR2 is ANQGSEA. CDR3 coding DNA: TGCAGCCACGGGCGCCAAGAGACCCAGTACTTC. This codes for CSHGRQETQYF.

This clonotype was recorded many times. The chain combines TRBV12-3 or TRBV12-4 with TRBJ1-6, with D perhaps TRBD1 (6 bases). This CDR3 region has 14 residues. With 7 bases removed from V and 10 bases from J, the gap between germline ends came to 17 bases. The CDR3 sequence: CASKRNREVSPLHF. For the CDR3, the DNA is TGTGCCAGCAAAAGAAACAGGGAGGTGTCACCCCTCCACTTT.

V and J are TRBV10-3 and TRBJ2-3, with 7 bases aligning to TRBD2. Germline lookup yields CDR1 ENHRY and CDR2 SYGVKD. J was trimmed by 0 bases and V by 2 bases; bases with no gene match: 8. The CDR3 sequence is 17 residues long. The CDR3 protein is CAISERKGGGSTDTQYF. The CDR3 nucleotides read TGTGCCATCAGTGAGCGAAAGGGCGGGGGAAGCACAGATACGCAGTATTTT.

The chain employs TRBV29-1 and TRBJ1-5; D is possibly TRBD1 (5 bases). The germline V gene encodes CDR1 SQVTM and CDR2 ANQGSEA. V shed 6 bases and J shed 2 bases, with 8 bases lying between them. This CDR3 contains 12 residues. This CDR3 reads CSVWDGNQPQHF. For the CDR3, the DNA is TGCAGCGTCTGGGACGGCAATCAGCCCCAGCATTTT.

Remarks on this clonotype: An end of the junction does not agree with germline; a read error may underlie this. The rearrangement links TRBV12-3 or TRBV12-4 to TRBJ2-2; no firm D call. This CDR3 is built from 15 residues. The CDR3 protein is CASSLTRVYTGELFF. CDR3 nucleotide sequence: TGTGCCAGCAGCCTAACCCGTGTTTACACGGGGGAGCTGTTTTTT.

This clonotype occurred a few times. The chain links TRBV12-3 or TRBV12-4 to TRBJ1-5; D not resolved. With 3 bases removed from V and 3 bases from J, the gap between germline ends came to 9 bases. This CDR3 is built from 14 residues. This CDR3 is CASSFAGDNQPQHF. The DNA for the CDR3 is TGTGCCAGCAGTTTTGCCGGGGACAATCAGCCCCAGCATTTT.

This clonotype was counted ten times or more. This sequence joins TRBV29-1 and TRBJ2-2; D might be TRBD1 (6 bases). CDR1 and CDR2 (germline): SQVTM, ANQGSEA. This CDR3 region has 14 residues. The V end lost 4 bases, the J end lost 0 bases, and 9 bases lay between the germline ends. The CDR3 loop is CSVGGGSNTGELFF. The DNA for the CDR3 is TGCAGCGTTGGAGGGGGTTCGAACACCGGGGAGCTGTTTTTT.

The chain combines TRBV2 with TRBJ1-6, with 8 bases lining up with TRBD1. The J segment lost 7 bases and the V segment lost 7 bases, leaving 12 bases of the junction unmatched. Germline CDR1 and CDR2: SNHLY and FYNNEI. The CDR3 runs to 16 residues. This CDR3 reads CASKGTGTTLNSPLHF. The DNA for the CDR3 is TGTGCCAGCAAAGGGACAGGTACTACACTGAATTCACCCCTCCACTTT.

The rearrangement uses TRBV3-1 and TRBJ2-1, with D perhaps matching TRBD2 (6 bases). This CDR3 is built from 11 residues. Trimming took off 6 bases at V and 13 bases at J, with 13 bases between the two ends. Germline values: CDR1 LGHDT, CDR2 YNNKEL (reference sequence). This chain's CDR3 is CASRRKEGQFF. CDR3 in DNA: TGTGCCAGCAGACGCAAGGAGGGCCAGTTCTTC.

This chain links TRBV12-3 or TRBV12-4 with TRBJ1-2; weak D call: TRBD1 (6 bases). The CDR3 sequence is 15 residues long. The germline V and J ends were trimmed by 0 bases and 5 bases, with 13 bases remaining between them. Here the CDR3 reads CASSLAHRVGYGYTF. The CDR3 DNA sequence: TGTGCCAGCAGTTTAGCGCACAGGGTAGGGTATGGCTACACCTTC.

The chain recombines TRBV7-2 with TRBJ2-6; D is possibly TRBD1 (5 bases). The V gene's germline CDR1 is SGHTA and CDR2 FQGNSA. V gave up 6 bases and J gave up 0 bases, with 12 bases separating them. There are 16 residues in the CDR3. The CDR3 DNA is TGTGCCAGCAGTGCAGGGCCGGCCTCTGGGGCCAACGTCCTGACTTTC. Translated: CASSAGPASGANVLTF. The full variable domain, its missing parts supplied by reference TRBV7-2 and TRBJ2-6, is GAGVSQSPSNKVTEKGKDVELRCDPISGHTALYWYRQSLGQGLEFLIYFQGNSAPDKSGLPSDRFSAERTGGSVSTLTIQRTQQEDSAVYLCASSAGPASGANVLTFGAGSRLTVL.

The J gene is TRBJ1-4, the V gene TRBV15; the D is unclear. Germline V lookup: CDR1 LNHNV, CDR2 YYDKDF (reference sequence). Trimming took off 0 bases at V and 3 bases at J, with 20 bases between the two ends. This CDR3 is 19 amino acids long. CDR3 amino acids: CATSRDRGVHSQPNEKLFF. CDR3 in DNA: TGTGCCACCAGCAGAGATCGCGGGGTGCACTCCCAACCTAATGAAAAACTGTTTTTT.

V gene TRBV7-2 combines with J gene TRBJ1-3; D is uncertain. The CDR3 spans 14 residues. V was shortened by 2 bases and J by 7 bases, with 12 bases between the two germline ends. In germline, CDR1 is SGHTA, CDR2 FQGNSA. CDR3 bases: TGTGCCAGCAGCTTATCGTCGGGCCTCAACACCATATATTTT. It encodes CASSLSSGLNTIYF.

This clonotype was seen a handful of times. The V gene is TRBV5-1, the J gene TRBJ1-1; D is undetermined. Deletions cut 0 bases from V and 0 bases from J, with 12 bases between. Germline V CDR1 and CDR2: SGHRS, YFSETQ. The length of the CDR3 is 16 residues. CDR3 sequence: CASSLEFSNLNTEAFF. CDR3 sequence (DNA): TGCGCCAGCAGCTTGGAGTTTAGCAACTTGAACACTGAAGCTTTCTTT.

V usage is TRBV5-1 and J usage is TRBJ1-2; D uncertain. Germline lookup yields CDR1 SGHRS and CDR2 YFSETQ. The V gene lost 5 bases and the J gene lost 4 bases, with 18 bases spanning the gap. The CDR3 is 15 amino acids. DNA for the CDR3: TGCGCCAGCAGTCCCGAACCTCGACTCATCTATGGCTACACCTTC. It yields the protein CASSPEPRLIYGYTF.